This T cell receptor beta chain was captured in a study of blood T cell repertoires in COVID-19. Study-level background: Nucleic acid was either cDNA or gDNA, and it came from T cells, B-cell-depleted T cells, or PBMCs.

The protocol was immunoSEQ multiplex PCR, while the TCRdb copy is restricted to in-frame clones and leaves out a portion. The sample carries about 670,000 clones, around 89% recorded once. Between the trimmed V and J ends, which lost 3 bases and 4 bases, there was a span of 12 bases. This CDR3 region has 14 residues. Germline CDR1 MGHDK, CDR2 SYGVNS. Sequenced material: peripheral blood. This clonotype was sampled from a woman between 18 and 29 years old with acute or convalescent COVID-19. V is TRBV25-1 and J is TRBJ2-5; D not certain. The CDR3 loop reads CASSDPGSGETQYF. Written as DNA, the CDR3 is TGTGCCAGCAGTGACCCGGGTAGTGGAGAGACCCAGTACTTC.